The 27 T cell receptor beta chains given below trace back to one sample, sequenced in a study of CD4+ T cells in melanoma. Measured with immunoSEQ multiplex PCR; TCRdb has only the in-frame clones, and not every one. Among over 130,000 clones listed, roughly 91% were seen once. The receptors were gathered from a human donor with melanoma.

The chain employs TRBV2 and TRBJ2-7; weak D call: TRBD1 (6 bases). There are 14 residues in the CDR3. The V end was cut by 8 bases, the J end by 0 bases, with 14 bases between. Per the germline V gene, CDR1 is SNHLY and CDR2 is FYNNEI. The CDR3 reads CASGAGQYSYEQYF. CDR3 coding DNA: TGTGCCAGCGGGGCCGGACAGTACTCCTACGAGCAGTACTTC.

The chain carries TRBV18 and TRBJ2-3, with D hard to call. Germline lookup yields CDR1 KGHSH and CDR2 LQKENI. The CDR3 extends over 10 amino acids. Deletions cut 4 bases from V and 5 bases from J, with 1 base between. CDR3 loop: CASSQDTQYF. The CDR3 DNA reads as TGTGCCAGCTCACAAGATACGCAGTATTTT.

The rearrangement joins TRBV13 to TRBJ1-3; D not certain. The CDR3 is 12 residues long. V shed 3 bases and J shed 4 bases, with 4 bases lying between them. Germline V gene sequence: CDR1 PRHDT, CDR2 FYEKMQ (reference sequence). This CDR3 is CASSFPGNTIYF. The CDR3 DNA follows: TGTGCCAGCAGCTTCCCGGGAAACACCATATATTTT.

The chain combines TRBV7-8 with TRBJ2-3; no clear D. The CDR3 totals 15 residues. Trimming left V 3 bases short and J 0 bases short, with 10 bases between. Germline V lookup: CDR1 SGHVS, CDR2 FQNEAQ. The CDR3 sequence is CASSLSFGSTDTQYF. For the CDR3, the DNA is TGTGCCAGCAGCTTGAGCTTCGGGAGCACAGATACGCAGTATTTT. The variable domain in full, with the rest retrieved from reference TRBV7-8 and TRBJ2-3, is GAGVSQSPRYKVAKRGQDVALRCDPISGHVSLFWYQQALGQGPEFLTYFQNEAQLDKSGLPSDRFFAERPEGSVSTLKIQRTQQEDSAVYLCASSLSFGSTDTQYFGPGTRLTVL.

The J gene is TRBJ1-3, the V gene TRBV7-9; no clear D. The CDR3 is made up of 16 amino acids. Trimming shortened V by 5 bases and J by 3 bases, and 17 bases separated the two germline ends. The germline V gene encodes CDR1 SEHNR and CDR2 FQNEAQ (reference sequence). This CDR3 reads CASSHPRGVFGNTIYF. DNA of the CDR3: TGTGCCAGCAGCCACCCCCGTGGAGTATTTGGAAACACCATATATTTT.

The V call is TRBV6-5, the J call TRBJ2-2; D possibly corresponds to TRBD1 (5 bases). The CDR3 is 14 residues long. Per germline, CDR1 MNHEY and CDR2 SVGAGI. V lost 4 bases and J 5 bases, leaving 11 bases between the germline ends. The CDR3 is CASSWTPRTGELFF. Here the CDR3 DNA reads TGTGCCAGCAGTTGGACACCGAGAACCGGGGAGCTGTTTTTT.

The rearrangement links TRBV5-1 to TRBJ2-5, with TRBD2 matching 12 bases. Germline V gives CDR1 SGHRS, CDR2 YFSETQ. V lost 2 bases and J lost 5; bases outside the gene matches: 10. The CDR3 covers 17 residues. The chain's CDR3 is CASSLGLAGRIGETQYF. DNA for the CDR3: TGCGCCAGCAGCTTAGGACTAGCGGGACGCATCGGGGAGACCCAGTACTTC.

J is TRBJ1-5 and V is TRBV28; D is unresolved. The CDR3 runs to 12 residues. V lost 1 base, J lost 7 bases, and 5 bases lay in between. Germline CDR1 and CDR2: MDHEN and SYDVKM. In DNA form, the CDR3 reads TGTGCCAGCAGTTTATTTGGGCAGCCCCAGCATTTT. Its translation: CASSLFGQPQHF.

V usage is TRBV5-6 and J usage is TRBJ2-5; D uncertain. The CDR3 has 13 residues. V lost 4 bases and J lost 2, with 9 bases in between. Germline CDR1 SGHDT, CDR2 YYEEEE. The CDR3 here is CASSPVMQETQYF. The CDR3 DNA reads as TGTGCCAGCAGCCCGGTTATGCAAGAGACCCAGTACTTC.

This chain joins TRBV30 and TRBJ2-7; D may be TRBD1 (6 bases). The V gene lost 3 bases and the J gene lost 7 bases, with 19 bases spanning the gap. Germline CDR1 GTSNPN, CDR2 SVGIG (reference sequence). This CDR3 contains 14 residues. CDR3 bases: TGTGCCTGGAGCCTCAGGGGCCTTATGCGGGAGCAGTACTTC. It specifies CAWSLRGLMREQYF.

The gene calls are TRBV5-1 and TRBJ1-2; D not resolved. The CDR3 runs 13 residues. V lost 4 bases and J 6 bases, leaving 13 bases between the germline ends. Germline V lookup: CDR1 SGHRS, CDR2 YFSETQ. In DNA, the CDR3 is TGCGCCAGCAGCCCCACAGCCTCCGATGGCTACACCTTC. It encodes CASSPTASDGYTF.

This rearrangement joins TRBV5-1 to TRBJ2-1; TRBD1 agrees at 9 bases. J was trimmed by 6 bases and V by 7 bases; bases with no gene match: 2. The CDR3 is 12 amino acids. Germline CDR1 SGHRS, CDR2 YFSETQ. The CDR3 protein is CASRTGVNEQFF. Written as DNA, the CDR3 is TGCGCCAGCCGGACAGGGGTCAATGAGCAGTTCTTC.

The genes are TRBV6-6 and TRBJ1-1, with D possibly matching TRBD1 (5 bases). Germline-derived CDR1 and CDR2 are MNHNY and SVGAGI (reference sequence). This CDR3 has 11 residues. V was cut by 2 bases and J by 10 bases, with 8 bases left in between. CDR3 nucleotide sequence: TGTGCCAGCAGTTACGGGGGTATAGCTTTCTTT. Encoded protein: CASSYGGIAFF.

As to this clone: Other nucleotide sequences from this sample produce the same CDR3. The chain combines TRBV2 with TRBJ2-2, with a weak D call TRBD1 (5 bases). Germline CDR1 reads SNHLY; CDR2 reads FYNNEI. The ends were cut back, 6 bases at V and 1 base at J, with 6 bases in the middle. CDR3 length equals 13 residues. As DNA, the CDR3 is TGTGCCAGCAGGACAGAGAACACCGGGGAGCTGTTTTTT. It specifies CASRTENTGELFF. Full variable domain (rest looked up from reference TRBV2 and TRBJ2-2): EPEVTQTPSHQVTQMGQEVILRCVPISNHLYFYWYRQILGQKVEFLVSFYNNEISEKSEIFDDQFSVERPDGSNFTLKIRSTKLEDSAMYFCASRTENTGELFFGEGSRLTVL.

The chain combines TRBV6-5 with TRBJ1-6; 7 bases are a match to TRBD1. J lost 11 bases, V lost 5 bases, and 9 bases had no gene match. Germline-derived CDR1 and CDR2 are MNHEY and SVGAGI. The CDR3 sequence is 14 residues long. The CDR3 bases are TGTGCCAGCAGTAAAGAGACAGGGACGACACCCCTCCACTTT. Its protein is CASSKETGTTPLHF.

The CDR3: CASFRQGLYYGYTF. CDR3 nucleotides: TGTGCCAGCTTCCGACAGGGCCTCTACTATGGCTACACCTTC. The chain has TRBV5-4 and TRBJ1-2, with 7 bases that match TRBD1. CDR3 length: 14 amino acids. Germline V CDR1 and CDR2: SGHNT, YYREEE (reference sequence). V trimming: 7 bases; J trimming: 3 bases; junction bases outside the gene matches: 9. Full variable domain (remainder filled in from reference TRBV5-4 and TRBJ1-2): ETGVTQSPTHLIKTRGQQVTLRCSSQSGHNTVSWYQQALGQGPQFIFQYYREEENGRGNFPPRFSGLQFPNYSSELNVNALELDDSALYLCASFRQGLYYGYTFGSGTRLTVV.

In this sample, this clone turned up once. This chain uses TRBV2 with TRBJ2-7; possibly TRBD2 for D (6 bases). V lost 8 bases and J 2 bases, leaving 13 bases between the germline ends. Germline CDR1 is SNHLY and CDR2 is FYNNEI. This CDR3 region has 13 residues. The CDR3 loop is CASLERVPYEQYF. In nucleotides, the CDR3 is TGTGCCAGCCTAGAGCGGGTTCCCTACGAGCAGTACTTC. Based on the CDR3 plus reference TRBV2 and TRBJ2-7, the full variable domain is EPEVTQTPSHQVTQMGQEVILRCVPISNHLYFYWYRQILGQKVEFLVSFYNNEISEKSEIFDDQFSVERPDGSNFTLKIRSTKLEDSAMYFCASLERVPYEQYFGPGTRLTVT.

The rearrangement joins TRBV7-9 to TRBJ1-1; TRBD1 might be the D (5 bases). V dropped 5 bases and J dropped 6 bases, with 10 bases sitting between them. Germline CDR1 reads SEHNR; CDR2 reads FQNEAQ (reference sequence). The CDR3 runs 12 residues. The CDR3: CASSPRGAEAFF. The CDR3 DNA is TGTGCCAGCAGCCCCCGGGGCGCTGAAGCTTTCTTT.

The CDR3 region is CASSLDGRGTYNEQFF. CDR3 DNA: TGCGCCAGCAGCTTGGATGGCCGGGGGACCTACAATGAGCAGTTCTTC. This sequence joins TRBV5-1 and TRBJ2-1; TRBD2 might be the D (6 bases). This CDR3 has 16 amino acids. V gave up 0 bases and J gave up 2 bases, with 12 bases separating them. Per germline, CDR1 SGHRS and CDR2 YFSETQ.

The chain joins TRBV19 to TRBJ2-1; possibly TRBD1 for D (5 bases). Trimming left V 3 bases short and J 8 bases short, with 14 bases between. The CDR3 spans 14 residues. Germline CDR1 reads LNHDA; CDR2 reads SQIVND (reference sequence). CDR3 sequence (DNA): TGTGCCAGTAGTATTGTTTCTGGGGCGGATGAGCAGTTCTTC. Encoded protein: CASSIVSGADEQFF. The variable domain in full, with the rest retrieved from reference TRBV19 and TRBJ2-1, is DGGITQSPKYLFRKEGQNVTLSCEQNLNHDAMYWYRQDPGQGLRLIYYSQIVNDFQKGDIAEGYSVSREKKESFPLTVTSAQKNPTAFYLCASSIVSGADEQFFGPGTRLTVL.

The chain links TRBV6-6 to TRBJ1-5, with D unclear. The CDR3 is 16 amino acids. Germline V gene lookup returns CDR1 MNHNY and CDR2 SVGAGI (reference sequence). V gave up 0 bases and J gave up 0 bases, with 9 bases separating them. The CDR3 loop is CASSYSLGYSNQPQHF. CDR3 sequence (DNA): TGTGCCAGCAGTTACTCCCTTGGCTATAGCAATCAGCCCCAGCATTTT.

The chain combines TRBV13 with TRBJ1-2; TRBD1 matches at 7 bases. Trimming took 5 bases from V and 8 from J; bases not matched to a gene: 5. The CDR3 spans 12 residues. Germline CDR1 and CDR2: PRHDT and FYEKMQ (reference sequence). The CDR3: CASSLYRGGYTF. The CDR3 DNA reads TGTGCCAGCAGCCTATACAGGGGCGGCTACACCTTC. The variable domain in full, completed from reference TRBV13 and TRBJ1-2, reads AAGVIQSPRHLIKEKRETATLKCYPIPRHDTVYWYQQGPGQDPQFLISFYEKMQSDKGSIPDRFSAQQFSDYHSELNMSSLELGDSALYFCASSLYRGGYTFGSGTRLTVV.

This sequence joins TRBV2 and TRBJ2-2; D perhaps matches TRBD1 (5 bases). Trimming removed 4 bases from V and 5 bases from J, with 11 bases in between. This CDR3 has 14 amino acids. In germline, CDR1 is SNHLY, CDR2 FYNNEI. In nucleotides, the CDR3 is TGTGCCAGCAGTGTGTCTAGGGGAACCGGGGAGCTGTTTTTT. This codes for CASSVSRGTGELFF. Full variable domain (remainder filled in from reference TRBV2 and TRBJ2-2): EPEVTQTPSHQVTQMGQEVILRCVPISNHLYFYWYRQILGQKVEFLVSFYNNEISEKSEIFDDQFSVERPDGSNFTLKIRSTKLEDSAMYFCASSVSRGTGELFFGEGSRLTVL.

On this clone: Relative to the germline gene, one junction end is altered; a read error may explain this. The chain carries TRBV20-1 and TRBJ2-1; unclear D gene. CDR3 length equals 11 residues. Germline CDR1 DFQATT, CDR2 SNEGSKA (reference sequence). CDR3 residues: CSARGNNEQFF. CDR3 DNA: TGCAGTGCAAGAGGAAACAATGAGCAGTTCTTC.

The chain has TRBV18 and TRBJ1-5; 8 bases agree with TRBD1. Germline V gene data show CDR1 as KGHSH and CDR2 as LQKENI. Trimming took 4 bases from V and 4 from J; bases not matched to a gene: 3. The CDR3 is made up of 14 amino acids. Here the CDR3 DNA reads TGTGCCAGCTCACGGGGACAGGCGAATCAGCCCCAGCATTTT. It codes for CASSRGQANQPQHF. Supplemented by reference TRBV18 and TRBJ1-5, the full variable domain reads NAGVMQNPRHLVRRRGQEARLRCSPMKGHSHVYWYRQLPEEGLKFMVYLQKENIIDESGMPKERFSAEFPKEGPSILRIQQVVRGDSAAYFCASSRGQANQPQHFGDGTRLSIL.

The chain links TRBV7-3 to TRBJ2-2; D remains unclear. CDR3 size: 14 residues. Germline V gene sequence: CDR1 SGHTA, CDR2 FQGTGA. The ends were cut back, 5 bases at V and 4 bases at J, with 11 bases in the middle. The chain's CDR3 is CASSRAHATGELFF. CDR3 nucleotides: TGTGCCAGCAGCAGGGCTCACGCCACCGGGGAGCTGTTTTTT.

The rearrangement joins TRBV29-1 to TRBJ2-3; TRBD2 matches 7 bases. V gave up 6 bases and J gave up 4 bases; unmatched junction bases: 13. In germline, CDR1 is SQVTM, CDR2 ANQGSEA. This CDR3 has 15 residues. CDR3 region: CSVRGRGMSADTQYF. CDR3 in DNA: TGCAGCGTGAGAGGGCGGGGGATGAGCGCAGATACGCAGTATTTT.